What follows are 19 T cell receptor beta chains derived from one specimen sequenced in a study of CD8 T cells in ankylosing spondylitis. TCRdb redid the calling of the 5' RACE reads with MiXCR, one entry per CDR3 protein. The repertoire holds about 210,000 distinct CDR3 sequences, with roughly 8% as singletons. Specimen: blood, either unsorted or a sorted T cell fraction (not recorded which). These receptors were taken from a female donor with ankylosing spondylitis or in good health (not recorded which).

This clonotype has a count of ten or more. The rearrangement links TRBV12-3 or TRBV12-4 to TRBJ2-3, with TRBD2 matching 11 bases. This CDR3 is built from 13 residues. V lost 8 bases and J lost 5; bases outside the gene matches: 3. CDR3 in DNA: TGTGCCAGCCATACTAGCGGGAGAGATACGCAGTATTTT. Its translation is CASHTSGRDTQYF.

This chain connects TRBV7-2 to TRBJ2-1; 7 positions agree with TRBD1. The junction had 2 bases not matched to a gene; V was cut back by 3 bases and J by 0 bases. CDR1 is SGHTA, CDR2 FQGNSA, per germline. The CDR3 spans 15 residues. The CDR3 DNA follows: TGTGCCAGCAGCTTGGACAGGTACTCCTACAATGAGCAGTTCTTC. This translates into CASSLDRYSYNEQFF. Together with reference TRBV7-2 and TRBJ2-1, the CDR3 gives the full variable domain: GAGVSQSPSNKVTEKGKDVELRCDPISGHTALYWYRQSLGQGLEFLIYFQGNSAPDKSGLPSDRFSAERTGGSVSTLTIQRTQQEDSAVYLCASSLDRYSYNEQFFGPGTRLTVL.

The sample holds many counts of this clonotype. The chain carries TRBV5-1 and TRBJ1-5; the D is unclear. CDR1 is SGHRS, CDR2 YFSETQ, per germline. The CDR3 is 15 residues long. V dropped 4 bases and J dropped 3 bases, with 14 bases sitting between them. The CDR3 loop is CASSPAAGLNQPQHF. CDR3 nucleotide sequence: TGCGCCAGCAGCCCGGCGGCAGGACTCAATCAGCCCCAGCATTTT.

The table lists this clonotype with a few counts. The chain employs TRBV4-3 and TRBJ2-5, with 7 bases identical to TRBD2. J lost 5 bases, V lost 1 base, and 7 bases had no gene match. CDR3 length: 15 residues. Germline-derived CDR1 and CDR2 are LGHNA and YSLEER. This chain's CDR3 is CASSQGRTSTETQYF. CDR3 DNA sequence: TGCGCCAGCAGCCAAGGACGGACTAGTACGGAGACCCAGTACTTC.

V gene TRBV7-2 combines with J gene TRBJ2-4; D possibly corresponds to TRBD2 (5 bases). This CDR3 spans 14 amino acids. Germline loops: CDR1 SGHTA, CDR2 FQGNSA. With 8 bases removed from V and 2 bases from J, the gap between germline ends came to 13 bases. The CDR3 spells CASAVERSKNIQYF. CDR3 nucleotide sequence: TGTGCCAGCGCGGTGGAGCGGTCCAAAAACATTCAGTACTTC. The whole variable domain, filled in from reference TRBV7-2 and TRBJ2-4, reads GAGVSQSPSNKVTEKGKDVELRCDPISGHTALYWYRQSLGQGLEFLIYFQGNSAPDKSGLPSDRFSAERTGGSVSTLTIQRTQQEDSAVYLCASAVERSKNIQYFGAGTRLSVL.

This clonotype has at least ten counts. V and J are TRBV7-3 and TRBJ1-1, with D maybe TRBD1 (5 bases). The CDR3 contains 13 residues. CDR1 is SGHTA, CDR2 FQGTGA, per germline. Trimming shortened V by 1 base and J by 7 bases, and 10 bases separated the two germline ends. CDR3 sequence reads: CASSLKGAGEAFF. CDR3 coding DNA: TGTGCCAGCAGCTTAAAAGGGGCCGGTGAAGCTTTCTTT.

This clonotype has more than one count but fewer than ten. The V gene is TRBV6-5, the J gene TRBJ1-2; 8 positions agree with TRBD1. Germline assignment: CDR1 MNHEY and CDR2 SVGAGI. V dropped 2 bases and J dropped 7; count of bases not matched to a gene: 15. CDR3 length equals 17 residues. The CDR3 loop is CASSYTSPLTGDGGYTF. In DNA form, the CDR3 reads TGTGCCAGCAGTTACACATCCCCCTTGACAGGGGATGGTGGCTACACCTTC.

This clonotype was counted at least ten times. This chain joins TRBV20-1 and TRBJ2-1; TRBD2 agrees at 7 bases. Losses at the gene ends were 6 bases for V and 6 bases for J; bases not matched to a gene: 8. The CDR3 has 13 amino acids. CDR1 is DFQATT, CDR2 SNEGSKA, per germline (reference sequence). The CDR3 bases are TGCAGTGCCTCGAGACTAGCCCCCAATGAGCAGTTCTTC. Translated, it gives CSASRLAPNEQFF.

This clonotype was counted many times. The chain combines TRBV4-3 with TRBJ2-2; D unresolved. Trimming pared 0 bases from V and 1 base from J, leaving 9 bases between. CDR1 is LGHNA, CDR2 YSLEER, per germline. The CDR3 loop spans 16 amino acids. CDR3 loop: CASSQDRAGNTGELFF. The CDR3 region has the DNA TGCGCCAGCAGCCAAGATAGGGCAGGGAACACCGGGGAGCTGTTTTTT.

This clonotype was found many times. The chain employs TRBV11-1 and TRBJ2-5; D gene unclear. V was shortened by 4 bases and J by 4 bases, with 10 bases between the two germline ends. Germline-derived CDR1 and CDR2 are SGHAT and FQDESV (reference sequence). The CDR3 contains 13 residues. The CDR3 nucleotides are TGTGCCAGCAGCTACGAAACTACAGAGACCCAGTACTTC. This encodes CASSYETTETQYF.

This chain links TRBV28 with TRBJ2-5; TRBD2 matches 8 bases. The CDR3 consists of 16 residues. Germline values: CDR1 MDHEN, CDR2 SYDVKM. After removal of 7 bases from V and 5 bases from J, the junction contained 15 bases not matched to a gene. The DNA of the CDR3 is TGTGCCAGCACCCCCTCCGGGACTAGTCGTTGGGAGACCCAGTACTTC. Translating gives CASTPSGTSRWETQYF.

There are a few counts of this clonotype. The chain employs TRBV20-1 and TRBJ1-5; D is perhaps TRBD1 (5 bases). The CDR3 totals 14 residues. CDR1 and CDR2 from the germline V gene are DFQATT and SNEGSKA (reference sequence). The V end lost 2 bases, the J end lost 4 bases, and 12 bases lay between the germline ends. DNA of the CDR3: TGCAGTGCTAGACCTGGGGCAGTAAATCAGCCCCAGCATTTT. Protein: CSARPGAVNQPQHF.

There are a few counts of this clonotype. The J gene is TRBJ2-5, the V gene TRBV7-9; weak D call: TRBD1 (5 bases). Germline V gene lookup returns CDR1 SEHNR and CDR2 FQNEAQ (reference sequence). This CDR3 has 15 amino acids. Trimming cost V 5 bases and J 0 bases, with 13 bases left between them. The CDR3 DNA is TGTGCCAGCAGCCACTCCACGACAGACCAAGAGACCCAGTACTTC. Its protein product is CASSHSTTDQETQYF. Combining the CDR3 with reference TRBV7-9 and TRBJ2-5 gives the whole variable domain DTGVSQNPRHKITKRGQNVTFRCDPISEHNRLYWYRQTLGQGPEFLTYFQNEAQLEKSRLLSDRFSAERPKGSFSTLEIQRTEQGDSAMYLCASSHSTTDQETQYFGPGTRLLVL.

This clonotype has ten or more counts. This CDR3 reads CASSQEGGGFGNIQYF. The DNA for the CDR3 is TGCGCCAGCAGCCAAGAAGGAGGTGGATTCGGGAACATTCAGTACTTC. The rearrangement uses TRBV4-1 and TRBJ2-4; D is perhaps TRBD2 (5 bases). The CDR3 totals 16 residues. Germline V CDR1 and CDR2: MGHRA, YSYEKL. Deletions cut 0 bases from V and 7 bases from J, with 16 bases between.

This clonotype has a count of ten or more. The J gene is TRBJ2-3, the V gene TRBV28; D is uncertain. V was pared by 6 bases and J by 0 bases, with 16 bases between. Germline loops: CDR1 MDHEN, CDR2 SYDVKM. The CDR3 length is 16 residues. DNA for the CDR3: TGTGCCAGCAGCTCCGAAGGTGGATTGAGCACAGATACGCAGTATTTT. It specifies CASSSEGGLSTDTQYF.

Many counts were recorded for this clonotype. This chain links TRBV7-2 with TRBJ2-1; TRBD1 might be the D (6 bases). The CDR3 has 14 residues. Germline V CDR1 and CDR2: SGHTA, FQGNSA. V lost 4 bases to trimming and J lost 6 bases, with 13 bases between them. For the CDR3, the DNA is TGTGCCAGCAGCTGGGGGCTAGTCGTCAATGAGCAGTTCTTC. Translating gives CASSWGLVVNEQFF.

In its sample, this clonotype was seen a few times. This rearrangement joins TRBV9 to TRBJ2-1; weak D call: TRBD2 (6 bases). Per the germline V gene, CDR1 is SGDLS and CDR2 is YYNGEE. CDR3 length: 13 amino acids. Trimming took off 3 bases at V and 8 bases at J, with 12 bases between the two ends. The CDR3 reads CASSGGVLDEQFF. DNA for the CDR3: TGTGCCAGCAGCGGGGGGGTTTTGGATGAGCAGTTCTTC.

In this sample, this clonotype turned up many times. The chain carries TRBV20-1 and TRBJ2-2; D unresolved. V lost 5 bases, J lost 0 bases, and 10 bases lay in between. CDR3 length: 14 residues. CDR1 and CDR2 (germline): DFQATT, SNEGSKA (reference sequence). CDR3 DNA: TGCAGTGCTCGACCCGGATCGAACACCGGGGAGCTGTTTTTT. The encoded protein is CSARPGSNTGELFF.

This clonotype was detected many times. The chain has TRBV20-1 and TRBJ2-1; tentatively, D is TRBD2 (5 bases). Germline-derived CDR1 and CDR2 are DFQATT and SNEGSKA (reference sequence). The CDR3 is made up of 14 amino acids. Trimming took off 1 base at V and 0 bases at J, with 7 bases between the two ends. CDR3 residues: CSARVRGSYNEQFF. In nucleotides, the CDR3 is TGCAGTGCTAGAGTACGGGGCTCCTACAATGAGCAGTTCTTC.